Listed here are 8 T cell receptor beta chains from one sample, sequenced in a study of blood T cell repertoires in COVID-19 (dated by TCRdb to the early 2020s). The protocol used for the library was the immunoSEQ multiplex PCR assay. TCRdb provides this immuneACCESS table in a form limited to in-frame rearrangements. Some clones are lacking; in checked studies, under half of them reflect an unresolved V gene, and why the rest are absent is not known. The sample table lists more than 200,000 clones, around 81% of them with a count of one. The top ten constitute 4% to 5.5% of the sample. Material for sequencing was peripheral blood. The receptors shown here come from a man aged 45 to 65 with active or convalescent COVID-19.

The chain has TRBV30 and TRBJ1-2, with 9 nucleotides matching TRBD1. Germline V gives CDR1 GTSNPN, CDR2 SVGIG (reference sequence). Germline trimming cut 6 bases from V and 4 bases from J; bases unmatched to any gene: 9. The CDR3 runs 14 residues. CDR3 sequence: CACARDREVYGYTF. CDR3 bases: TGTGCCTGTGCTCGGGACAGGGAGGTCTATGGCTACACCTTC.

This chain joins TRBV18 and TRBJ1-6; no clear D gene. The CDR3 contains 15 residues. Trimming stripped 3 bases from V and 5 bases from J, with 11 bases between. The germline CDR1 and CDR2 sequences are KGHSH and LQKENI. The CDR3 is CASSPRTVDNSPLHF. CDR3 bases: TGTGCCAGCTCACCCCGAACAGTTGATAATTCACCCCTCCACTTT.

The V call is TRBV5-5, the J call TRBJ1-2; 7 bases agree with TRBD1. The CDR3 runs 15 residues. Germline V gene lookup returns CDR1 SGHKS and CDR2 YYEKEE (reference sequence). V lost 0 bases and J lost 0; bases outside the gene matches: 2. CDR3 protein: CASSLGGGTNYGYTF. CDR3 DNA sequence: TGTGCCAGCAGCTTGGGAGGGGGCACTAACTATGGCTACACCTTC.

The rearrangement links TRBV7-8 to TRBJ1-2; D not resolved. This CDR3 comprises 13 residues. Trimming removed 11 bases from V and 1 base from J, with 14 bases in between. The germline V gene encodes CDR1 SGHVS and CDR2 FQNEAQ. The CDR3 sequence is CAVGGGFNYGYTF. CDR3 bases: TGTGCCGTCGGAGGAGGATTTAACTATGGCTACACCTTC.

The chain's CDR3 is CASSTRQVRQPQHF. Written as DNA, the CDR3 is TGTGCCAGCAGTACTCGACAGGTTCGACAGCCCCAGCATTTT. The V gene is TRBV2, the J gene TRBJ1-5; weak D call: TRBD1 (6 bases). The germline V and J ends were trimmed by 5 bases and 7 bases, with 15 bases remaining between them. The germline V gene encodes CDR1 SNHLY and CDR2 FYNNEI. This CDR3 is built from 14 residues.

A single count supports this clone. The DNA for the CDR3 is TGTGCCAGCAACGTACAGGGGAAGGGGGAGACCCAGTACTTC. Protein: CASNVQGKGETQYF. The gene calls are TRBV25-1 and TRBJ2-5; 7 bases agree with TRBD1. After removal of 7 bases from V and 5 bases from J, the junction contained 10 bases not matched to a gene. From germline, CDR1 is MGHDK and CDR2 SYGVNS. This CDR3 is built from 14 residues.

The CDR3 sequence is CASSLEGTPGNTIYF. In DNA form, the CDR3 reads TGCGCCAGCAGCTTGGAGGGGACTCCTGGAAACACCATATATTTT. The chain recombines TRBV5-1 with TRBJ1-3, with D maybe TRBD1 (5 bases). V lost 0 bases to trimming and J lost 2 bases, with 9 bases between them. CDR3 length: 15 residues. CDR1 is SGHRS, CDR2 YFSETQ, per germline.

The gene calls are TRBV30 and TRBJ1-4; 10 bases are a match to TRBD1. With V trimmed by 2 bases and J by 3 bases, 3 bases remained unmatched. This CDR3 has 15 residues. CDR1 is GTSNPN, CDR2 SVGIG, per germline (reference sequence). The CDR3 region is CAWSLGQGANEKLFF. The CDR3, as DNA: TGTGCCTGGAGTTTAGGACAGGGGGCTAATGAAAAACTGTTTTTT.